One and the same sample provided the 4 T cell receptor beta chains below, sequenced in a study of T cell repertoires in cytomegalovirus infection. Their antigens remain unidentified. In TCRdb, the reads were re-called with MiXCR into one record per CDR3 protein. There are approximately 100,000 distinct CDR3 sequences in the sample; about 30% occur only once, and about 81% lies in the top ten. The sequenced sample was CD8+ T cells from cultured PBMCs, obtained from culture after CMV antigen stimulation. These TCRs come from a human donor in good health (CMV status not recorded). Some clones in this sample may be carry-over from other donors' samples.

The genes are TRBV6-2 or TRBV6-3 and TRBJ2-2; no firm D call. CDR1 is MNHEY, CDR2 SVGEGT, per germline. Trimming removed 2 bases at V and 3 bases at J, with 10 bases between. The CDR3 runs 15 residues. The CDR3 loop reads CASSYEMLDTGELFF. CDR3 coding DNA: TGTGCCAGCAGTTACGAGATGTTAGACACCGGGGAGCTGTTTTTT.

The rearrangement joins TRBV19 to TRBJ1-5; 7 nucleotides match TRBD1. CDR1 is LNHDA, CDR2 SQIVND, per germline (reference sequence). With 3 bases clipped from V and 5 bases from J, the junction kept 1 base outside the gene matches. The CDR3 runs to 13 residues. CDR3 residues: CASSMQGDQPQHF. In nucleotides, the CDR3 is TGTGCCAGTAGTATGCAGGGGGATCAGCCCCAGCATTTT.

This chain uses TRBV7-9 with TRBJ2-7; D remains ambiguous. V was cut by 3 bases and J by 3 bases, with 9 bases left in between. CDR1 SEHNR and CDR2 FQNEAQ come from the germline V gene (reference sequence). The CDR3 sequence is 13 residues long. The CDR3 coding sequence is TGTGCCAGCAGCTTTCCGGCTAACTACGAGCAGTACTTC. Amino acid sequence: CASSFPANYEQYF.

This clonotype turned up a few times. The chain carries TRBV11-1 and TRBJ1-1; perhaps TRBD1 as D (6 bases). Trimming took 5 bases from V and 0 from J, leaving 13 bases between them. Germline V gene data show CDR1 as SGHAT and CDR2 as FQDESV (reference sequence). There are 15 residues in the CDR3. DNA of the CDR3: TGTGCCAGCAGCCCGCTCCAGGGGATGAACACTGAAGCTTTCTTT. Amino acids: CASSPLQGMNTEAFF.